The 19 T cell receptor beta chains in this list originate from one sample, sequenced in a study of metastatic and nonmetastatic thyroid tumors. All patients reached thyroid surgery having received no treatment beforehand. TCRdb used MiXCR to call clones anew from the PCR reads. The sample records 35,000 to 50,000 clones, roughly 3.1% being singletons. The specimen sequenced was blood. The receptors come from a female donor with papillary thyroid cancer or a benign thyroid nodule (not recorded which). Some clones in this sample may be carry-over from other donors' samples.

V is TRBV10-3 and J is TRBJ2-5, with D possibly TRBD1 on 6 matching bases. Germline CDR1 is ENHRY and CDR2 is SYGVKD. V was shortened by 9 bases and J by 5 bases, with 16 bases between the two germline ends. The CDR3 totals 13 residues. This CDR3 reads CAMGHWAWETQYF. CDR3 in DNA: TGTGCCATGGGACATTGGGCATGGGAGACCCAGTACTTC.

By its share, this clone is medium-sized. This chain links TRBV6-2 or TRBV6-3 with TRBJ1-2; D remains unclear. The ends were cut back, 6 bases at V and 8 bases at J, with 10 bases in the middle. Germline CDR1 and CDR2: MNHEY and SVGEGT. CDR3 length: 11 amino acids. CDR3 loop: CASRATGGYTF. CDR3 sequence (DNA): TGTGCCAGCAGGGCTACGGGGGGCTACACCTTC.

This clone was detected ten times or more. The chain links TRBV5-4 to TRBJ1-3; 7 positions match TRBD1. Germline CDR1 reads SGHNT; CDR2 reads YYREEE (reference sequence). The CDR3 length is 16 residues. After removal of 3 bases from V and 0 bases from J, the junction contained 6 bases not matched to a gene. In nucleotides, the CDR3 is TGTGCCAGCAGCTCTTTGGGACAGTACTCTGGAAACACCATATATTTT. Translating gives CASSSLGQYSGNTIYF.

The chain couples TRBV6-2 or TRBV6-3 to TRBJ2-3, with 7 bases lining up with TRBD2. This CDR3 comprises 14 residues. Trimming took 5 bases from V and 0 from J; bases not matched to a gene: 2. CDR1 is MNHEY, CDR2 SVGEGT, per germline. CDR3 protein: CASSRAGSTDTQYF. The CDR3 bases are TGTGCCAGCAGTAGAGCGGGGAGCACAGATACGCAGTATTTT.

This chain uses TRBV11-2 with TRBJ1-4, with 9 bases identical to TRBD1. The CDR3 totals 14 residues. Germline CDR1 SGHAT, CDR2 FQNNGV. With V trimmed by 4 bases and J by 10 bases, 7 bases remained unmatched. CDR3 residues: CASSSGTGSGKLFF. The CDR3 DNA follows: TGTGCCAGCAGCTCCGGGACAGGGTCAGGAAAACTGTTTTTT.

The V and J genes are TRBV5-1 and TRBJ2-2, with 8 bases identical to TRBD2. V shed 0 bases and J 2 bases; nucleotides not matched to a gene: 3. CDR1 SGHRS and CDR2 YFSETQ come from the germline V gene. The CDR3 length is 16 residues. DNA for the CDR3: TGCGCCAGCAGCTTGGGAGCGGGAGTTAACACCGGGGAGCTGTTTTTT. It encodes CASSLGAGVNTGELFF.

This clone was observed many times. V usage is TRBV4-1 and J usage is TRBJ1-2, with D possibly being TRBD1 (5 bases). The CDR3 runs to 16 residues. V was shortened by 1 base and J by 5 bases, with 17 bases between the two germline ends. Germline V gives CDR1 MGHRA, CDR2 YSYEKL. The CDR3 is CASSQVPPGRRYGYTF. In DNA, the CDR3 is TGCGCCAGCAGCCAAGTTCCTCCGGGGCGTAGGTATGGCTACACCTTC.

At least ten counts were recorded for this clone. The chain joins TRBV24-1 to TRBJ1-1, with 10 bases matching TRBD1. Germline CDR1 KGHDR, CDR2 SFDVKD. V dropped 12 bases and J dropped 3; count of bases not matched to a gene: 6. The CDR3 length is 13 residues. DNA of the CDR3: TGTGCCTCTCGACAGGGGGCCTACACTGAAGCTTTCTTT. Residues: CASRQGAYTEAFF.

To note about this clone: The junction does not match germline at one end; this may be a read error. The chain combines TRBV6-4 with TRBJ2-1; TRBD2 matches 10 bases. Germline V gene lookup returns CDR1 MRHNA and CDR2 SNTAGT. The CDR3 length is 16 residues. The CDR3 sequence: CASSRIGTSDYNAQFF. CDR3 in DNA: TGTGCCAGCAGTCGAATTGGGACTAGCGATTACAATGCGCAGTTCTTC.

The sample holds many counts of this clone. A much larger clonotype is one base distant, so this may be a read error. The same CDR3 can be traced to other DNA sequences in this sample. The J gene is TRBJ2-5, the V gene TRBV9; possible D gene TRBD2, 5 bases. CDR1 is SGDLS and CDR2 is YYNGEE in the germline V gene. There are 15 residues in the CDR3. DNA for the CDR3: TGTGCCAGCAGCGTAGGTCTGGGGAGTGGAGAGACTCAGTACTTC. It translates to CASSVGLGSGETQYF. Full variable domain (missing parts from reference TRBV9 and TRBJ2-5): DSGVTQTPKHLITATGQRVTLRCSPRSGDLSVYWYQQSLDQGLQFLIQYYNGEERAKGNILERFSAQQFPDLHSELNLSSLELGDSALYFCASSVGLGSGETQYFGPGTRLLVL.

The sample holds many counts of this clone. The genes are TRBV11-2 and TRBJ1-6; D remains ambiguous. CDR3 length: 12 residues. Trimming pared 4 bases from V and 5 bases from J, leaving 3 bases between. Looked up from germline, CDR1 is SGHAT and CDR2 is FQNNGV. CDR3 protein: CASSSDNSPLHF. For the CDR3, the DNA is TGTGCCAGCAGCTCGGATAATTCACCCCTCCACTTT.

The sample holds many counts of this clone. The chain is built from TRBV29-1 and TRBJ2-7; a possible D gene is TRBD1 (5 bases). Trimming took 6 bases from V and 3 from J, leaving 9 bases between them. Germline CDR1 reads SQVTM; CDR2 reads ANQGSEA. The CDR3 has 11 residues. The CDR3 here is CSVKTVYEQYF. As DNA, the CDR3 is TGCAGCGTAAAGACAGTCTACGAGCAGTACTTC.

This clone has a handful of counts. The chain has TRBV7-8 and TRBJ2-7; TRBD2 matches at 9 bases. This CDR3 spans 15 amino acids. V shed 5 bases, J shed 0 bases, and the junction held 5 bases outside the gene matches. Germline V lookup: CDR1 SGHVS, CDR2 FQNEAQ. CDR3 in amino acids: CASSTQAGGSYEQYF. CDR3 nucleotides: TGTGCCAGCAGCACCCAAGCGGGAGGCTCCTACGAGCAGTACTTC.

The J gene is TRBJ2-1, the V gene TRBV7-3; no clear D. Trimming took 7 bases from V and 7 from J, leaving 11 bases between them. This CDR3 is built from 12 residues. Germline loops: CDR1 SGHTA, CDR2 FQGTGA. Written as DNA, the CDR3 is TGTGCCAGCACCCCGAACGGGAATGAGCAGTTCTTC. Protein sequence: CASTPNGNEQFF.

By frequency in the sample, this clone is large (0.1 to 1%). The V and J genes are TRBV28 and TRBJ2-2; no firm D call. CDR1 and CDR2 from the germline V gene are MDHEN and SYDVKM. The CDR3 totals 16 residues. Trimming pared 5 bases from V and 5 bases from J, leaving 18 bases between. The CDR3 DNA reads TGTGCCAGCAGTCTTCCCACGGACGGACGAACCGGGGAGCTGTTTTTT. This gives the protein CASSLPTDGRTGELFF.

This clone was observed many times. The CDR3 reads CASSLDFNQPQHF. The CDR3, as DNA: TGTGCCAGCAGCTTAGACTTCAATCAGCCCCAGCATTTT. The rearrangement joins TRBV11-2 to TRBJ1-5, with unresolved D. Germline CDR1 and CDR2: SGHAT and FQNNGV. This CDR3 contains 13 residues. V lost 0 bases and J 3 bases, leaving 3 bases between the germline ends.

Ten or more counts support this clone. The chain uses TRBV19 and TRBJ1-1; D is unclear. In germline, CDR1 is LNHDA, CDR2 SQIVND (reference sequence). The V and J ends lost 4 bases and 0 bases respectively, with 12 bases between them. There are 15 residues in the CDR3. CDR3 bases: TGTGCCAGTAGTAAAGGGTTGGCGGTGAACACTGAAGCTTTCTTT. This sequence encodes CASSKGLAVNTEAFF.

This clone was observed many times. The chain couples TRBV15 to TRBJ2-7; tentatively, D is TRBD2 (6 bases). Germline assignment: CDR1 LNHNV and CDR2 YYDKDF (reference sequence). The CDR3 extends over 11 amino acids. CDR3 DNA sequence: TGTGGTTCGGGGGAGTCCTACGAGCAGTACTTC. Its protein is CGSGESYEQYF.

This sequence joins TRBV30 and TRBJ1-2; weak D call: TRBD1 (6 bases). The length of the CDR3 is 15 residues. Trimming pared 5 bases from V and 8 bases from J, leaving 24 bases between. Germline-derived CDR1 and CDR2 are GTSNPN and SVGIG (reference sequence). CDR3 in amino acids: CAWVGGGTGERGYTF. CDR3 DNA: TGTGCCTGGGTAGGGGGTGGGACCGGGGAGCGCGGCTACACCTTC.